This T cell receptor beta chain originates from a study of human T cells and chemical hapten exposure. Study-wide context: There were weekly diphenylcyclopropenone doses to the scalp for patients throughout the approximately 24-week study. Mostly female patients had alopecia areata, totalis or universalis.

The CDR3 spans 16 residues. Germline CDR1 is SGHTA and CDR2 is FQGTGA. J was trimmed by 2 bases and V by 6 bases; bases with no gene match: 6. As to time point: patch test 3, about 24 weeks after DPC sensitization. Specified treatment: therapeutic diphenylcyclopropenone sensitization with weekly scalp DPC. At every patch-test visit, blood was drawn before the patch test was applied. The library tagged individual cDNA molecules with unique molecular identifiers. A single record per CDR3 protein comes from TCRdb applying MiXCR to the RACE reads. The table includes roughly 64,000 distinct CDR3 sequences, more than 9.5% detected once. This clonotype turned up a few times.

The clonotype was recovered from a woman aged 30 to 39 with alopecia areata. Some clones in this sample may be carry-over from other donors' samples. This sequence joins TRBV7-3 and TRBJ2-3; 12 bases align to TRBD2. The sequences come from whole blood, collected in connection with sensitization to the hapten diphenylcyclopropenone (DPC). CDR3 sequence (DNA): TGTGCCAGCAGGAAAGGACTAGCGGGAACCACAGATACGCAGTATTTT. It is translated as CASRKGLAGTTDTQYF.